The next 13 T cell receptor beta chains were all read from a single sample in a study of siplizumab effects on memory and regulatory T cells. Profiling relied on immunoSEQ multiplex PCR, and the TCRdb table lists in-frame clones only, not all of them. The repertoire holds 100,000 to 110,000 clones, about 94% seen once, with over 1% in the top ten. The sequenced material came from non-Treg CD4+ T cells sorted from blood. All receptors derive from a human donor in good health.

The V and J genes are TRBV29-1 and TRBJ2-5, with D possibly TRBD2 on 6 matching bases. This CDR3 has 15 residues. Trimming shortened V by 4 bases and J by 5 bases, and 20 bases separated the two germline ends. The germline CDR1 and CDR2 sequences are SQVTM and ANQGSEA. CDR3 nucleotides: TGCAGCGTTGTTCGGCGGGGCAGTCCGGGGGAGACCCAGTACTTC. As protein: CSVVRRGSPGETQYF.

Points on this clone: At one boundary the junction diverges from the germline segment, which might be a read error. The V and J genes are TRBV7-7 and TRBJ2-1; D unclear. The germline V gene encodes CDR1 SSHAT and CDR2 FNYEAQ (reference sequence). The CDR3 extends over 15 amino acids. CDR3 coding DNA: TGTGCTAGCAGCTTAGTGGAAGCGCAATACAATGAGCAGTTCTTC. Translating gives CASSLVEAQYNEQFF.

The chain links TRBV28 to TRBJ2-5, with a tentative D call TRBD1 (6 bases). Germline V CDR1 and CDR2: MDHEN, SYDVKM. The CDR3 extends over 13 amino acids. Trimming took off 8 bases at V and 5 bases at J, with 15 bases between the two ends. The CDR3 loop reads CASRGQHWETQYF. The CDR3 DNA reads TGTGCCAGCCGTGGACAGCACTGGGAGACCCAGTACTTC.

This sequence joins TRBV11-2 and TRBJ2-3; a possible D gene is TRBD2 (6 bases). V shed 1 base and J shed 4 bases, with 12 bases lying between them. Germline CDR1 SGHAT, CDR2 FQNNGV. This CDR3 contains 15 residues. DNA for the CDR3: TGTGCCAGCAGCTTAGCCGCGGGAACGGCAGATACGCAGTATTTT. Translation gives CASSLAAGTADTQYF.

V usage is TRBV11-2 and J usage is TRBJ2-2; 9 bases match TRBD1. There are 14 residues in the CDR3. The V and J ends lost 6 bases and 4 bases, in that order; junction bases with no gene match: 3. Looked up from germline, CDR1 is SGHAT and CDR2 is FQNNGV. The CDR3 sequence: CASSNRGRTGELFF. CDR3 coding DNA: TGTGCCAGCAGTAACAGGGGGCGCACCGGGGAGCTGTTTTTT.

The V gene is TRBV28, the J gene TRBJ2-3, with TRBD1 matching over 10 bases. Germline-derived CDR1 and CDR2 are MDHEN and SYDVKM. The ends lost 5 bases at V and 6 bases at J; junction bases unmatched: 5. The CDR3 runs to 14 residues. DNA of the CDR3: TGTGCCAGCAGTACGACAGGGGGCGGGGATACGCAGTATTTT. Amino acid sequence: CASSTTGGGDTQYF.

The chain recombines TRBV5-1 with TRBJ2-7, with 9 nucleotides matching TRBD2. Germline-derived CDR1 and CDR2 are SGHRS and YFSETQ. The junction had 0 bases not matched to a gene; V was cut back by 1 base and J by 4 bases. The CDR3 totals 13 residues. CDR3 residues: CASSLTSGYEQYF. CDR3 DNA sequence: TGCGCCAGCAGCTTGACTAGCGGGTACGAGCAGTACTTC.

The chain links TRBV25-1 to TRBJ2-7; 10 positions agree with TRBD1. Germline assignment: CDR1 MGHDK and CDR2 SYGVNS. The V segment lost 2 bases and the J segment 6 bases; nucleotides outside the gene matches: 7. CDR3 length equals 15 residues. The CDR3 DNA is TGTGCCAGCAGTGAAACCGGGACAGGGGTTTTCGAGCAGTACTTC. Translating gives CASSETGTGVFEQYF.

This clone was seen more than once but under ten times. The V call is TRBV4-2, the J call TRBJ1-2; maybe TRBD1 (6 bases). The CDR3 has 13 amino acids. CDR1 is LGHNA and CDR2 is YNFKEQ in the germline V gene. V was cut by 1 base and J by 8 bases, with 11 bases left in between. The CDR3 region is CASSQGQEGGYTF. The CDR3 coding sequence is TGTGCCAGCAGCCAAGGACAGGAGGGGGGCTACACCTTC.

CDR3 protein: CASSIVPSVGGISYEQYF. Written as DNA, the CDR3 is TGTGCCAGTAGTATAGTACCCAGCGTCGGAGGGATCTCCTACGAGCAGTACTTC. J is TRBJ2-7 and V is TRBV19; TRBD2 might be the D (6 bases). Germline values: CDR1 LNHDA, CDR2 SQIVND (reference sequence). Between the trimmed V and J ends, which lost 1 base and 0 bases, there was a span of 19 bases. The CDR3 sequence is 18 residues long.

This rearrangement joins TRBV12-5 to TRBJ2-7, with 8 bases that match TRBD1. CDR3 length equals 18 residues. From germline, CDR1 is LGHNT and CDR2 FRNRAP. With 7 bases clipped from V and 3 bases from J, the junction kept 20 bases outside the gene matches. The CDR3 spells CASDCGSVPGQVIYEQYF. DNA for the CDR3: TGTGCTAGTGATTGCGGCTCAGTACCGGGACAGGTAATCTACGAGCAGTACTTC.

This clone was seen just once. The rearrangement links TRBV18 to TRBJ2-2; 7 nucleotides agree with TRBD2. The germline V gene encodes CDR1 KGHSH and CDR2 LQKENI. CDR3 length: 15 amino acids. With V trimmed by 3 bases and J by 4 bases, 5 bases remained unmatched. This CDR3 is CASSPRGRSTGELFF. The CDR3 nucleotides are TGTGCCAGCTCACCTCGCGGGAGAAGCACCGGGGAGCTGTTTTTT.

V and J are TRBV28 and TRBJ1-5, with D unclear. CDR1 and CDR2 (germline): MDHEN, SYDVKM. The CDR3 is 16 residues long. Trimming removed 6 bases from V and 0 bases from J, with 15 bases in between. The CDR3, as DNA: TGTGCCAGCAGGCCCCCGGGGTCCCATAGCAATCAGCCCCAGCATTTT. Translation gives CASRPPGSHSNQPQHF.